This T cell receptor beta chain was found in a study of T cell responses to AZD1222 COVID-19 vaccine. Whole-study results and caveats: Mapped onto spike, vaccine-associated CD4 TCRs spanned it and were dominant at 160-218 and 743-854. Two AZD1222 administrations were followed by greater Spike-specific TCR breadth and depth. The repertoires were collected only after the peak T cell response.

Produced via immunoSEQ multiplex PCR; TCRdb's table is partial and in-frame only. The profile shows some 130,000 clones, about nine tenths of them singletons. Germline V lookup: CDR1 GTSNPN, CDR2 SVGIG (reference sequence). The CDR3 is made up of 12 amino acids. Deletions cut 4 bases from V and 1 base from J, with 7 bases between. This clone has just a few counts. Its antigen is unidentified. Here the sequenced sample was peripheral blood, taken on day 0 of AZD1222 vaccination. V gene TRBV30 combines with J gene TRBJ1-1; D may be TRBD1 (5 bases). This TCR derives from an adult in good health. CDR3 bases: TGTGCCTGGATTAGGGGGAACACTGAAGCTTTCTTT. Protein product: CAWIRGNTEAFF.